The 8 T cell receptor beta chains below come from one sample, sequenced in a study of T cell clonality in common variable immunodeficiency. Study outcomes and limitations: Common variable immunodeficiency TCR beta sequences reportedly had fewer deletions and N-nucleotide insertions.

Clones were sequenced by immunoSEQ multiplex PCR, and TCRdb holds only the in-frame ones, with some missing. The counts give 17,000 or so clones, none of them seen only once; about 14% is held by the top ten. Antigens for these TCRs are unknown. The specimen was peripheral blood mononuclear cells. The source is a human donor with common variable immunodeficiency.

This clone has only a few counts. The read halts 3 residues ahead of the CDR3 end, with the missing end drawn from the germline J gene. The chain uses TRBV19 and TRBJ1-5; D unclear. CDR1 is LNHDA and CDR2 is SQIVND in the germline V gene (reference sequence). Trimming cost V 4 bases and J 4 bases, with 8 bases left between them. The CDR3 has 13 amino acids. CDR3: CASSTGLNQPQHF. CDR3 bases read: TGTGCCAGTAGTACAGGCCTAAATCAGCCC. Combining the CDR3 with reference TRBV19 and TRBJ1-5 gives the whole variable domain DGGITQSPKYLFRKEGQNVTLSCEQNLNHDAMYWYRQDPGQGLRLIYYSQIVNDFQKGDIAEGYSVSREKKESFPLTVTSAQKNPTAFYLCASSTGLNQPQHFGDGTRLSIL.

This clone has ten or more counts. Read data end 3 residues before the CDR3 end; the end is taken from the germline J gene. V gene TRBV10-3 combines with J gene TRBJ2-7, with TRBD1 identical over 8 bases. The germline V gene encodes CDR1 ENHRY and CDR2 SYGVKD. There are 14 residues in the CDR3. J gave up 1 base and V 8 bases, and 7 bases lay outside the gene matches. Here the CDR3 reads CAIRPGQGSYEQYF. The sequenced part of the CDR3 DNA is TGTGCCATCCGCCCAGGACAGGGTTCCTACGAG.

This clone was detected many times. The sequenced fragment ends 3 residues before the CDR3 boundary, so the rest is inferred from the germline J gene. The rearrangement links TRBV20-1 to TRBJ1-1; D perhaps matches TRBD1 (5 bases). Trimming stripped 0 bases from V and 1 base from J, with 9 bases between. Germline CDR1 reads DFQATT; CDR2 reads SNEGSKA (reference sequence). This CDR3 is 14 amino acids long. CDR3 amino acids: CSAREWGGNTEAFF. The CDR3 DNA, read in part, is TGCAGTGCTAGAGAATGGGGGGGGAACACTGAA.

As regards this clone: The CDR3 end lies 3 residues beyond the end of the read and is filled in from the germline J gene. The chain carries TRBV20-1 and TRBJ2-1; D may be TRBD1 (5 bases). CDR3 length: 15 amino acids. Germline V gene sequence: CDR1 DFQATT, CDR2 SNEGSKA (reference sequence). The ends were cut back, 2 bases at V and 0 bases at J, with 11 bases in the middle. The CDR3 sequence is CSARSGYSSYNEQFF. Partial CDR3 DNA: TGCAGTGCTAGATCAGGGTATAGCTCCTACAATGAG.

This clone was counted only a few times. The read finishes 3 residues shy of the CDR3 end, and the germline J gene is used to complete it. V is TRBV19 and J is TRBJ2-2; D not resolved. There are 15 residues in the CDR3. Germline lookup yields CDR1 LNHDA and CDR2 SQIVND (reference sequence). V was clipped by 3 bases and J by 5 bases, with 13 bases between them. The CDR3 bases that were read are TGTGCCAGTAGTATGCTCCAAGAAGGGACCGGGGAG. Translation gives CASSMLQEGTGE. The full CDR3 reads CASSMLQEGTGELFF.

There are many counts of this clone. The read finishes 3 residues shy of the CDR3 end, and the germline J gene is used to complete it. The rearrangement links TRBV7-2 to TRBJ1-2; D is possibly TRBD1 (5 bases). Trimming stripped 2 bases from V and 6 bases from J, with 10 bases between. The CDR3 is made up of 13 amino acids. In germline, CDR1 is SGHTA, CDR2 FQGNSA. CDR3 sequence reads: CASSLRWGDGYTF. CDR3 DNA, as far as it was read: TGTGCCAGCAGCTTAAGGTGGGGGGATGGC. Drawing the rest from reference TRBV7-2 and TRBJ1-2, the complete variable domain is GAGVSQSPSNKVTEKGKDVELRCDPISGHTALYWYRQSLGQGLEFLIYFQGNSAPDKSGLPSDRFSAERTGGSVSTLTIQRTQQEDSAVYLCASSLRWGDGYTFGSGTRLTVV.

On this clone: The read is 3 residues too short to cover the CDR3 end, so that end is filled in from the germline J gene. The chain uses TRBV19 and TRBJ2-5; 9 nucleotides line up with TRBD2. Per germline, CDR1 LNHDA and CDR2 SQIVND (reference sequence). V shed 4 bases and J 1 base; nucleotides not matched to a gene: 1. The CDR3 covers 14 residues. Partial CDR3 DNA: TGTGCCAGTAGTACTAGCGGGACCCAAGAGACC. Translation: CASSTSGTQET. The entire CDR3 protein is CASSTSGTQETQYF.

The table lists this clone with many counts. The sequence runs out 3 residues before the end of the CDR3; the remainder is reconstructed from the germline J gene. This chain links TRBV5-6 with TRBJ2-1; tentative D call: TRBD1 (5 bases). Trimming removed 3 bases from V and 7 bases from J, with 14 bases in between. Germline V CDR1 and CDR2: SGHDT, YYEEEE. This CDR3 has 14 amino acids. Incomplete CDR3 DNA: TGTGCCAGCAGCTGGGGCGTCGGGTTGAATGAG. Translating gives CASSWGVGLNE. The full CDR3 is CASSWGVGLNEQFF.